In this sample, the clone carrying this T cell receptor (beta chain) turned up a few times. The V segment lost 3 bases and the J segment 3 bases; nucleotides outside the gene matches: 15. Germline assignment: CDR1 SEHNR and CDR2 FQNEAQ (reference sequence). CDR3 length equals 19 residues. The source of the sample is a study of early T cells in non-severe SARS-CoV-2 infection. Study-level information: From unsorted whole blood, bulk RNA was sequenced, and the chains remained unpaired.

Individual cDNA molecules each received unique molecular identifiers attached to them. TCRdb re-called the 5' RACE reads with MiXCR, one entry per CDR3 protein. There are fewer than 35,000 distinct CDR3 sequences in the sample; under 6% occur only once, and 13% lies in the top ten. What was sequenced was whole blood. The receptor comes from an adult who was a healthcare worker with PCR-confirmed SARS-CoV-2 infection or an uninfected control (not recorded which). The rearrangement uses TRBV7-9 and TRBJ2-3, with 10 bases fitting TRBD2. CDR3 DNA: TGTGCCAGCAGCTTGCGGACTAGCGGAGGGGTTTATGCAACAGATACGCAGTATTTT. As protein: CASSLRTSGGVYATDTQYF.